A single TCR beta chain is shown here with its context. Its antigen is as yet unknown. These data come from a study of CD8 T cells in ankylosing spondylitis. This CDR3 contains 12 residues. Germline assignment: CDR1 MDHEN and CDR2 SYDVKM. Trimming cost V 5 bases and J 5 bases, with 10 bases left between them. Study results and caveats: The authors reported significant enrichment of disease-linked clones in matched ankylosing spondylitis synovial fluid. Ankylosing spondylitis blood seemed to carry a telltale TCR beta motif made of about 8 highly homologous variants. A number of the motif variants had already been described in reactive arthritis synovial fluid and blood. The authors found the disease-linked clones to be CD8+ and relatively rare in peripheral blood.

Generation of TCR beta libraries employed quantitative 5'-RACE incorporating molecular barcodes. TCRdb processed the 5' RACE reads anew with MiXCR; each CDR3 protein has one entry. The sample holds more than 600,000 distinct CDR3 sequences, about 20% seen once. The rearrangement joins TRBV28 to TRBJ2-7; D is uncertain. The sample consisted of blood, either unsorted or a sorted T cell fraction (not recorded which). This receptor was obtained from a male donor with ankylosing spondylitis. CDR3 protein: CASSLRSDEQYF. As DNA, the CDR3 is TGTGCCAGCAGTCTTAGGTCGGACGAGCAGTACTTC. Complete variable domain (other parts from reference TRBV28 and TRBJ2-7): DVKVTQSSRYLVKRTGEKVFLECVQDMDHENMFWYRQDPGLGLRLIYFSYDVKMKEKGDIPEGYSVSREKKERFSLILESASTNQTSMYLCASSLRSDEQYFGPGTRLTVT.